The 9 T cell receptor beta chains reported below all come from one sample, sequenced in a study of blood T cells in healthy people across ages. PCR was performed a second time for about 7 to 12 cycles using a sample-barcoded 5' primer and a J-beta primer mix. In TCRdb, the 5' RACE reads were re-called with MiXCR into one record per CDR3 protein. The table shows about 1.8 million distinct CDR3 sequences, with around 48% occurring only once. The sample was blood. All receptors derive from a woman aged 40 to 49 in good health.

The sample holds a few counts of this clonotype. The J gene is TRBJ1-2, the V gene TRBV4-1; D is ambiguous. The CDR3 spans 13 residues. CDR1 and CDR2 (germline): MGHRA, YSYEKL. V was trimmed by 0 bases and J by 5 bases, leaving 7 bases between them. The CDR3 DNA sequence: TGCGCCAGCAGCCAAGATCTTAAGTATGGCTACACCTTC. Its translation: CASSQDLKYGYTF.

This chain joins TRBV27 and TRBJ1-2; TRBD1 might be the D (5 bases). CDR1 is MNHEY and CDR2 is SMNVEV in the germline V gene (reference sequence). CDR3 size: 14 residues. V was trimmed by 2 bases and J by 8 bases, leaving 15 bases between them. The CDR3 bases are TGTGCCAGCAGTTTAAGGGGATCTAGCCGAGGCTACACCTTC. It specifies CASSLRGSSRGYTF.

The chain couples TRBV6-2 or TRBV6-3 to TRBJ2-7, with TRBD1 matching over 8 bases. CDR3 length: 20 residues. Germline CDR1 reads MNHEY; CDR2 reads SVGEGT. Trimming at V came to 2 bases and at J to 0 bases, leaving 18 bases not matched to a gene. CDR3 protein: CASSYLWRTGRFRSSYEQYF. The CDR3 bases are TGTGCCAGCAGTTACCTCTGGAGGACAGGGAGGTTTCGGAGCTCCTACGAGCAGTACTTC.

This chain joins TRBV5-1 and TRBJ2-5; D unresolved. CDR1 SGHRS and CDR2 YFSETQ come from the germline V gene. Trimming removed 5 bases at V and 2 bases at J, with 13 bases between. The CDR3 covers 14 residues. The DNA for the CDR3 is TGCGCCAGCAGTCGCGCAGACGCACAAGAGACCCAGTACTTC. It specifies CASSRADAQETQYF.

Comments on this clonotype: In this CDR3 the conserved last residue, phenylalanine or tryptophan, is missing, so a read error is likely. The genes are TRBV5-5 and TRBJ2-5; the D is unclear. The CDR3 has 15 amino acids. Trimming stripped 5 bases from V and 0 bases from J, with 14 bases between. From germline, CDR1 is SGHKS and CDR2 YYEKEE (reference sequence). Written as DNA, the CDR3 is TGTGCCAGCAGTTACCGACCCGGCCACCAAGAGACCCAGTACATC. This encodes CASSYRPGHQETQYI.

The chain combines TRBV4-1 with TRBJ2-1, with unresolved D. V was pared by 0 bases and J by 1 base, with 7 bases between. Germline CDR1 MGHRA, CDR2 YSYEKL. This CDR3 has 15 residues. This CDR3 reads CASSQDESSYNEQFF. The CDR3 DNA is TGCGCCAGCAGCCAAGATGAGTCGTCCTACAATGAGCAGTTCTTC.

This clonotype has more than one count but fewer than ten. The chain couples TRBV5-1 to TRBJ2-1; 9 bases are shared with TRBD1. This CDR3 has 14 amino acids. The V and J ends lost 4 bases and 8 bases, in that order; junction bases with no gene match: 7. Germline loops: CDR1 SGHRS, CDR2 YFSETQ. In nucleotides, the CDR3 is TGCGCCAGCAGCCCTCGACAGGGGGACTATGAGCAGTTCTTC. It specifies CASSPRQGDYEQFF. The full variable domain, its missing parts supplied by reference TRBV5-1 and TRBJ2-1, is KAGVTQTPRYLIKTRGQQVTLSCSPISGHRSVSWYQQTPGQGLQFLFEYFSETQRNKGNFPGRFSGRQFSNSRSEMNVSTLELGDSALYLCASSPRQGDYEQFFGPGTRLTVL.

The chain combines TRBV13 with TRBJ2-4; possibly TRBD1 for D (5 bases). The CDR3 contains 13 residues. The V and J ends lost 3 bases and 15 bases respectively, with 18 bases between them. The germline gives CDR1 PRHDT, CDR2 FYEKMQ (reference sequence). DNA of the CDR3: TGTGCCAGCAGCTTTCAGGGATCTGCAGAGCGGTACTTC. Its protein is CASSFQGSAERYF.

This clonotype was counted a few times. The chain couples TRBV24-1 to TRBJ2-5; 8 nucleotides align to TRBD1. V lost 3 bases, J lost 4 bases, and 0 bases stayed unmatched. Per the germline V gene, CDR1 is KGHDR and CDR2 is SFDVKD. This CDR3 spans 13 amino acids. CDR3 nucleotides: TGTGCCACCAGTGATGACAGGGGAGAGACCCAGTACTTC. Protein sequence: CATSDDRGETQYF.